The 11 T cell receptor beta chains given below trace back to one sample, sequenced in a study of CD8+CD57+ T cells in acquired aplastic anemia. Genomic DNA constituted the template upon which TCR beta VDJ and CDR3 profiling was performed. TCRdb re-analysed the reads in MiXCR, keeping a single row per CDR3 protein. The sample contains 150,000 to 200,000 distinct CDR3 sequences, around 47% of which appear only once. The patients chosen for sequencing had shown expansion of CD8+CD57+ cells (detected by flow cytometry). The material sequenced was sorted CD4+, CD8+, or CD8+CD57+ T cells (not recorded which) from PBMCs. The receptors shown here come from a human donor with aplastic anemia.

The chain carries TRBV19 and TRBJ1-2; 8 bases line up with TRBD1. J lost 2 bases, V lost 7 bases, and 6 bases had no gene match. The CDR3 sequence is 14 residues long. Per germline, CDR1 LNHDA and CDR2 SQIVND (reference sequence). The CDR3 region has the DNA TGTGCCAGTATCACGACAGGGGTGAACTATGGCTACACCTTC. Its translation is CASITTGVNYGYTF.

Comment on this clonotype: Just one base apart from a much larger clone, this may be a read error. The chain carries TRBV5-1 and TRBJ2-3; D may be TRBD1 or TRBD2 (5 bases each). The CDR3 has 16 residues. CDR1 is SGHRS, CDR2 YFSETQ, per germline. The CDR3 protein is CASSFSPGAFTDTLYF. CDR3 nucleotide sequence: TGCGCCAGCAGCTTTTCGCCCGGGGCTTTCACAGATACGCTGTATTTT.

The V and J genes are TRBV20-1 and TRBJ2-7; 13 nucleotides line up with TRBD2. Per the germline V gene, CDR1 is DFQATT and CDR2 is SNEGSKA (reference sequence). CDR3 length equals 15 residues. V was clipped by 5 bases and J by 5 bases; unmatched bases: 9. CDR3 amino acids: CSAYGLAGVSHEQYF. The CDR3 DNA sequence: TGCAGTGCTTATGGACTAGCGGGAGTGTCCCACGAGCAGTACTTC.

The genes are TRBV7-2 and TRBJ2-1; D possibly corresponds to TRBD2 (5 bases). CDR1 is SGHTA, CDR2 FQGNSA, per germline. V was trimmed by 5 bases and J by 7 bases, leaving 12 bases between them. This CDR3 has 13 amino acids. The CDR3 here is CASSVSAQNEQFF. CDR3 in DNA: TGTGCCAGCAGCGTTAGCGCACAAAATGAGCAGTTCTTC.

The chain combines TRBV10-3 with TRBJ2-1; 8 bases agree with TRBD2. The germline CDR1 and CDR2 sequences are ENHRY and SYGVKD. CDR3 length equals 13 residues. V lost 6 bases to trimming and J lost 5 bases; unmatched junction nucleotides: 3. The CDR3: CAIRTSENNEQFF. The CDR3 DNA is TGTGCCATCAGGACTAGCGAAAACAATGAGCAGTTCTTC.

Comment on this clonotype: A much larger clone sits a single nucleotide away, making a read error possible. This chain connects TRBV24-1 to TRBJ2-2; D is undetermined. This CDR3 comprises 18 residues. Per germline, CDR1 KGHDR and CDR2 SFDVKD. The V end was cut by 3 bases, the J end by 2 bases, with 18 bases between. This CDR3 reads CATSDRVVGAPNTGELFF. CDR3 nucleotides: TGTGCCACCAGTGATCGCGTCGTCGGCGCCCCAAACACCGGGGAGCTGTTTTTT.

The V call is TRBV20-1, the J call TRBJ1-2, with D maybe TRBD1 (5 bases). Deletions cut 6 bases from V and 1 base from J, with 9 bases between. The CDR3 covers 12 residues. The germline V gene encodes CDR1 DFQATT and CDR2 SNEGSKA (reference sequence). Here the CDR3 DNA reads TGCAGTGCCCGGCAGGGTAACTATGGCTACACCTTC. Its translation is CSARQGNYGYTF.

V is TRBV5-1 and J is TRBJ2-3, with D maybe TRBD1 (5 bases). The CDR3 has 12 residues. Trimming left V 5 bases short and J 2 bases short, with 6 bases between. Per the germline V gene, CDR1 is SGHRS and CDR2 is YFSETQ. CDR3 loop: CASRDITDTQYF. CDR3 DNA: TGCGCCAGCAGGGACATCACAGATACGCAGTATTTT. The full variable domain, its missing parts supplied by reference TRBV5-1 and TRBJ2-3, is KAGVTQTPRYLIKTRGQQVTLSCSPISGHRSVSWYQQTPGQGLQFLFEYFSETQRNKGNFPGRFSGRQFSNSRSEMNVSTLELGDSALYLCASRDITDTQYFGPGTRLTVL.

V and J are TRBV11-2 and TRBJ2-2, with 7 positions matching TRBD2. The CDR3 is made up of 16 amino acids. Trimming at V came to 5 bases and at J to 3 bases, leaving 9 bases not matched to a gene. The germline CDR1 and CDR2 sequences are SGHAT and FQNNGV. For the CDR3, the DNA is TGTGCCAGCAGCCCGCCAGGGAGGGCCGACACCGGGGAGCTGTTTTTT. Translating it yields CASSPPGRADTGELFF.

This clonotype appeared a few times. This chain uses TRBV10-3 with TRBJ1-5; TRBD1 might be the D (6 bases). The CDR3 has 14 amino acids. Germline values: CDR1 ENHRY, CDR2 SYGVKD. The ends were cut back, 3 bases at V and 9 bases at J, with 15 bases in the middle. The CDR3 region is CAISDGTPDGPQHF. The CDR3 nucleotides read TGTGCCATCAGTGACGGGACACCCGACGGGCCCCAGCATTTT.

This clonotype appeared many times. The V gene is TRBV5-1, the J gene TRBJ2-2; tentative D call: TRBD1 (6 bases). Per the germline V gene, CDR1 is SGHRS and CDR2 is YFSETQ. CDR3 size: 15 residues. With 0 bases removed from V and 7 bases from J, the gap between germline ends came to 13 bases. DNA for the CDR3: TGCGCCAGCAGCTTGGTGCAGGGGTTGGGCGGGGAGCTGTTTTTT. Amino acids: CASSLVQGLGGELFF.